The text below deals with one T cell receptor (beta chain). These data come from a study of T cells after yellow fever vaccination. TCRdb re-called the 5' RACE reads with MiXCR, one entry per CDR3 protein. This table holds around 230,000 distinct CDR3 sequences, roughly 6.2% found once. The sequencing used CD4+ T cells sorted from PBMCs, collected on the day of the yellow fever booster vaccination. This clonotype originated in a man aged 25-40 years who received the YFV17D yellow fever vaccine.

The chain's CDR3 is CASSSGTRVPGGEQFF. The DNA of the CDR3 is TGTGCCAGCAGCTCCGGCACCCGGGTCCCTGGCGGTGAGCAGTTCTTC. The V and J genes are TRBV7-8 and TRBJ2-1; D ambiguous. The CDR3 covers 16 residues. Germline loops: CDR1 SGHVS, CDR2 FQNEAQ. V shed 4 bases and J shed 9 bases, with 22 bases lying between them.